Each of the 26 T cell receptor beta chains below was sequenced from the same sample in a study of early T cells in non-severe SARS-CoV-2 infection. One entry per CDR3 protein, called by TCRdb with MiXCR from the 5' RACE reads. The sample consists of 55,000 to 70,000 distinct CDR3 sequences, 10% to 15% of them appearing once. The sequenced sample was whole blood. Receptors originate from an adult who was a healthcare worker with PCR-confirmed SARS-CoV-2 infection or an uninfected control (not recorded which).

This clonotype was seen repeatedly, ten times or more. The chain employs TRBV7-2 and TRBJ2-1; 12 nucleotides match TRBD1. J was trimmed by 9 bases and V by 5 bases; bases with no gene match: 11. There are 16 residues in the CDR3. The germline gives CDR1 SGHTA, CDR2 FQGNSA. The CDR3 nucleotides read TGTGCCAGCAGCCGCCGCTTTGGGACAGGGGGCGGTGAGCAGTTCTTC. Translated: CASSRRFGTGGGEQFF. The whole variable domain, remainder taken from reference TRBV7-2 and TRBJ2-1, is GAGVSQSPSNKVTEKGKDVELRCDPISGHTALYWYRQSLGQGLEFLIYFQGNSAPDKSGLPSDRFSAERTGGSVSTLTIQRTQQEDSAVYLCASSRRFGTGGGEQFFGPGTRLTVL.

The sample holds many counts of this clonotype. The chain couples TRBV6-6 to TRBJ2-7; possibly TRBD1 for D (5 bases). V shed 2 bases and J shed 2 bases, with 10 bases lying between them. Germline V gene sequence: CDR1 MNHNY, CDR2 SVGAGI (reference sequence). This CDR3 region has 14 residues. CDR3 nucleotides: TGTGCCAGCAGTTACCCAGGGTTTCCCTACGAGCAGTACTTC. Residues: CASSYPGFPYEQYF.

This clonotype was counted between two and nine times. This chain uses TRBV9 with TRBJ2-3; 11 bases fit TRBD2. V shed 4 bases and J 4 bases; nucleotides not matched to a gene: 8. Germline CDR1 reads SGDLS; CDR2 reads YYNGEE. The CDR3 length is 16 residues. The CDR3 loop is CASSPHSGGAADTQYF. CDR3 DNA: TGTGCCAGCAGCCCCCATAGCGGGGGGGCCGCAGATACGCAGTATTTT.

This clonotype was recorded a few times. This CDR3 reads CASWRGLTEAFF. CDR3 coding DNA: TGTGCCAGCTGGAGGGGGCTTACTGAAGCTTTCTTT. V and J are TRBV5-5 and TRBJ1-1; TRBD1 aligns across 7 bases. Trimming at V came to 7 bases and at J to 5 bases, leaving 5 bases not matched to a gene. CDR3 length: 12 residues. Germline V gene sequence: CDR1 SGHKS, CDR2 YYEKEE (reference sequence).

This chain joins TRBV30 and TRBJ2-3, with TRBD2 identical over 7 bases. V lost 0 bases to trimming and J lost 0 bases; unmatched junction nucleotides: 6. The length of the CDR3 is 16 residues. Germline V gene lookup returns CDR1 GTSNPN and CDR2 SVGIG (reference sequence). The CDR3 protein is CAWSVFGGGSTDTQYF. The CDR3 nucleotides are TGTGCCTGGAGTGTATTTGGCGGGGGAAGCACAGATACGCAGTATTTT.

V and J are TRBV20-1 and TRBJ1-2; no firm D call. The CDR3 loop spans 11 amino acids. Germline V gives CDR1 DFQATT, CDR2 SNEGSKA (reference sequence). Deletions cut 1 base from V and 7 bases from J, with 7 bases between. The CDR3 region is CSARAGVGYTF. CDR3 sequence (DNA): TGCAGTGCTAGAGCTGGGGTTGGCTACACCTTC.

This clonotype was counted at least ten times. CDR3 bases: TGTGCCAGCAGCTTGCAAGAGACCCAGTACTTC. Translating it yields CASSLQETQYF. The rearrangement links TRBV7-8 to TRBJ2-5; D is uncertain. The CDR3 is made up of 11 amino acids. The germline V gene has CDR1 SGHVS and CDR2 FQNEAQ. V was pared by 3 bases and J by 2 bases, with 1 base between.

This clonotype appeared many times. The chain combines TRBV12-3 or TRBV12-4 with TRBJ1-1, with 9 bases aligning to TRBD1. The CDR3 has 15 amino acids. The J segment lost 4 bases and the V segment lost 4 bases, leaving 7 bases of the junction unmatched. The CDR3 DNA reads as TGTGCCAGCAGTTCTCCGGGACAGGGTCGCACTGAAGCTTTCTTT. The encoded protein is CASSSPGQGRTEAFF.

The CDR3 DNA follows: TGTGCCAGCAGCCCTACAGGGAGCAATCAGCCCCAGCATTTT. It yields the protein CASSPTGSNQPQHF. J is TRBJ1-5 and V is TRBV7-9; TRBD1 might be the D (6 bases). This CDR3 contains 14 residues. CDR1 SEHNR and CDR2 FQNEAQ come from the germline V gene (reference sequence). Trimming cost V 5 bases and J 1 base, with 9 bases left between them. Full variable domain (remainder filled in from reference TRBV7-9 and TRBJ1-5): DTGVSQNPRHKITKRGQNVTFRCDPISEHNRLYWYRQTLGQGPEFLTYFQNEAQLEKSRLLSDRFSAERPKGSFSTLEIQRTEQGDSAMYLCASSPTGSNQPQHFGDGTRLSIL.

In the case of this clonotype: A clone one base away is much larger, so this may be a read error. The chain carries TRBV10-1 and TRBJ2-2; D might be TRBD2 (5 bases). Germline V gene sequence: CDR1 WNHNN, CDR2 SYGVQD (reference sequence). CDR3 length: 12 residues. The CDR3: CASSPGTGELSF. The CDR3 bases are TGCGCCAGCAGCCCCGGCACCGGGGAGCTGTCTTTT.

This clonotype was recorded a few times. This chain links TRBV9 with TRBJ1-1; D gene ambiguous. The CDR3 covers 16 residues. Trimming stripped 1 base from V and 6 bases from J, with 19 bases between. Germline V gene data show CDR1 as SGDLS and CDR2 as YYNGEE. The CDR3 region is CASSVSPKAADPEAFF. The DNA for the CDR3 is TGTGCCAGCAGCGTAAGCCCCAAGGCGGCCGACCCTGAAGCTTTCTTT. Looking up the rest from reference TRBV9 and TRBJ1-1 gives the full variable domain: DSGVTQTPKHLITATGQRVTLRCSPRSGDLSVYWYQQSLDQGLQFLIQYYNGEERAKGNILERFSAQQFPDLHSELNLSSLELGDSALYFCASSVSPKAADPEAFFGQGTRLTVV.

In this sample, this clonotype turned up a few times. This chain connects TRBV7-8 to TRBJ2-3; no firm D call. The V end was cut by 2 bases, the J end by 3 bases, with 18 bases between. This CDR3 has 17 residues. In germline, CDR1 is SGHVS, CDR2 FQNEAQ. The CDR3 bases are TGTGCCAGCAGCTTACTCCCTGTAGGCGCCACGACAGATACGCAGTATTTT. This sequence encodes CASSLLPVGATTDTQYF.

This chain joins TRBV6-2 or TRBV6-3 and TRBJ2-7; the D gene is possibly TRBD2 (5 bases). CDR3 size: 11 residues. CDR1 MNHEY and CDR2 SVGEGT come from the germline V gene. The V and J ends lost 5 bases and 7 bases respectively, with 9 bases between them. The CDR3 sequence: CASSATGEQYF. In nucleotides, the CDR3 is TGTGCCAGCAGTGCGACGGGGGAGCAGTACTTC.

This clonotype came up many times. V gene TRBV19 combines with J gene TRBJ2-3, with no clear D. CDR1 LNHDA and CDR2 SQIVND come from the germline V gene (reference sequence). Deletions cut 5 bases from V and 1 base from J, with 10 bases between. The CDR3 sequence is 14 residues long. The CDR3 nucleotides are TGTGCCAGTAGTTGGTCATCTGGCACAGATACGCAGTATTTT. Translating it yields CASSWSSGTDTQYF.

This clonotype appeared many times. The V gene is TRBV7-9, the J gene TRBJ2-7, with 8 nucleotides matching TRBD1. CDR1 and CDR2 from the germline V gene are SEHNR and FQNEAQ (reference sequence). The CDR3 sequence is 18 residues long. Trimming cost V 0 bases and J 2 bases; bases outside gene matches: 12. CDR3 bases: TGTGCCAGCAGCTTAGCAGATGCCGGGGACAGGATGACCTACGAGCAGTACTTC. Amino acid sequence: CASSLADAGDRMTYEQYF.

This clonotype was counted between two and nine times. This rearrangement joins TRBV20-1 to TRBJ2-7; no clear D. CDR3 length equals 12 residues. The germline CDR1 and CDR2 sequences are DFQATT and SNEGSKA (reference sequence). Trimming removed 6 bases at V and 3 bases at J, with 12 bases between. In nucleotides, the CDR3 is TGCAGTGCGCCGCAACTTTACTACGAGCAGTACTTC. Translated, it gives CSAPQLYYEQYF.

This clonotype was counted only a few times. The chain is built from TRBV7-9 and TRBJ2-2; 8 bases fit TRBD2. V lost 11 bases and J lost 5; bases outside the gene matches: 7. CDR1 and CDR2 from the germline V gene are SEHNR and FQNEAQ (reference sequence). This CDR3 contains 13 residues. CDR3 sequence (DNA): TGTGCCCCCGGGGGGGCTGAAACCGGGGAGCTGTTTTTT. It translates to CAPGGAETGELFF.

The V call is TRBV18, the J call TRBJ2-3; 7 positions match TRBD2. Looked up from germline, CDR1 is KGHSH and CDR2 is LQKENI. The CDR3 contains 16 residues. Trimming removed 0 bases from V and 2 bases from J; junction bases left unmatched: 5. The CDR3 here is CASSPPWGGTTDTQYF. The CDR3 nucleotides are TGTGCCAGCTCACCACCGTGGGGGGGGACCACAGATACGCAGTATTTT. Supplemented by reference TRBV18 and TRBJ2-3, the full variable domain reads NAGVMQNPRHLVRRRGQEARLRCSPMKGHSHVYWYRQLPEEGLKFMVYLQKENIIDESGMPKERFSAEFPKEGPSILRIQQVVRGDSAAYFCASSPPWGGTTDTQYFGPGTRLTVL.

This clonotype was observed a handful of times. Here the CDR3 DNA reads TGCAGTGCTAGAGCCGGGGGCGGGGGCAATCAGCCCCAGCATTTT. The encoded protein is CSARAGGGGNQPQHF. V and J are TRBV20-1 and TRBJ1-5; weak D call: TRBD1 (6 bases). V was cut by 1 base and J by 2 bases, with 12 bases left in between. Per germline, CDR1 DFQATT and CDR2 SNEGSKA (reference sequence). The CDR3 runs 15 residues.

This clonotype occurred many times. The rearrangement joins TRBV7-9 to TRBJ2-1; 10 nucleotides match TRBD1. The CDR3 is 17 amino acids. CDR1 and CDR2 (germline): SEHNR, FQNEAQ (reference sequence). Germline trimming cut 4 bases from V and 10 bases from J; bases unmatched to any gene: 16. CDR3 residues: CASSSPGDRGAKGEQFF. The DNA of the CDR3 is TGTGCCAGCAGCTCCCCCGGGGACAGGGGTGCCAAGGGGGAGCAGTTCTTC.

In its sample, this clonotype was seen many times. J is TRBJ1-2 and V is TRBV6-2 or TRBV6-3; TRBD1 might be the D (5 bases). The V end lost 2 bases, the J end lost 4 bases, and 8 bases lay between the germline ends. CDR3 length: 13 residues. Germline V CDR1 and CDR2: MNHEY, SVGEGT. The CDR3 is CASSYLTAYGYTF. The CDR3 coding sequence is TGTGCCAGCAGTTACCTGACAGCCTATGGCTACACCTTC.

The sample holds a few counts of this clonotype. The V and J genes are TRBV25-1 and TRBJ2-2; 12 bases are shared with TRBD1. With V trimmed by 1 base and J by 6 bases, 9 bases remained unmatched. Germline CDR1 and CDR2: MGHDK and SYGVNS. CDR3 length: 18 amino acids. Written as DNA, the CDR3 is TGTGCCAGCAGTGAATCCCGCCCGGGACAGGGGGCCGCCGGGGAGCTGTTTTTT. It codes for CASSESRPGQGAAGELFF.

This chain links TRBV7-6 with TRBJ1-6, with D maybe TRBD1 (5 bases). The CDR3 length is 16 residues. Germline assignment: CDR1 SGHVS and CDR2 FNYEAQ. The V end lost 5 bases, the J end lost 7 bases, and 18 bases lay between the germline ends. The CDR3 sequence: CASSLRGLGGNSPLHF. The CDR3 nucleotides are TGTGCCAGCAGCCTGCGTGGGCTGGGGGGAAATTCACCCCTCCACTTT.

This clonotype was recorded a few times. This rearrangement joins TRBV7-2 to TRBJ2-3; D gene uncertain. CDR3 size: 12 residues. V was trimmed by 1 base and J by 6 bases, leaving 5 bases between them. Germline loops: CDR1 SGHTA, CDR2 FQGNSA. The CDR3 DNA sequence: TGTGCCAGCAGCTTAGAGTCCGATACGCAGTATTTT. This codes for CASSLESDTQYF. The full variable domain, with the rest looked up from reference TRBV7-2 and TRBJ2-3, is GAGVSQSPSNKVTEKGKDVELRCDPISGHTALYWYRQSLGQGLEFLIYFQGNSAPDKSGLPSDRFSAERTGGSVSTLTIQRTQQEDSAVYLCASSLESDTQYFGPGTRLTVL.

The chain couples TRBV5-1 to TRBJ2-1; 7 bases fit TRBD2. This CDR3 has 18 amino acids. The trim removed 1 base at V and 5 bases at J, leaving 15 bases unmatched. CDR1 is SGHRS, CDR2 YFSETQ, per germline. CDR3 coding DNA: TGCGCCAGCAGCTTGATCCCCGGTATCCGGGGGGTAGACAATGAGCAGTTCTTC. Residues: CASSLIPGIRGVDNEQFF.

This clonotype was picked up many times. The chain's CDR3 is CASSVSRRTGDGGHNEQFF. The CDR3 nucleotides read TGTGCCAGCAGTGTTTCCCGGCGCACGGGGGACGGGGGGCACAATGAGCAGTTCTTC. The V and J genes are TRBV6-4 and TRBJ2-1; D might be TRBD2 (7 bases). Germline CDR1 and CDR2: MRHNA and SNTAGT. The length of the CDR3 is 19 residues. V lost 4 bases, J lost 5 bases, and 27 bases lay in between.